The 25 T cell receptor beta chains listed next were all sequenced from one sample in a study of blood T cell repertoires in COVID-19. TCRdb's copy holds only in-frame clones and misses some; the assay was immunoSEQ multiplex PCR. Altogether 200,000 to 250,000 clones are present, less than 85% being singletons, with the ten largest covering around 7.8%. Sequencing input: peripheral blood. Every receptor here comes from a woman of 80 years or more with COVID-19, enrolled during active disease.

The chain employs TRBV5-1 and TRBJ2-2, with D tentatively TRBD1 (6 bases). Trimming stripped 0 bases from V and 2 bases from J, with 8 bases between. This CDR3 region has 15 residues. Germline lookup yields CDR1 SGHRS and CDR2 YFSETQ. The CDR3 DNA is TGCGCCAGCAGCTTGGATGGGACAAACACCGGGGAGCTGTTTTTT. The encoded protein is CASSLDGTNTGELFF.

This rearrangement joins TRBV28 to TRBJ1-2, with TRBD1 matching 11 bases. Per the germline V gene, CDR1 is MDHEN and CDR2 is SYDVKM. This CDR3 has 15 amino acids. The V and J ends lost 6 bases and 2 bases, in that order; junction bases with no gene match: 5. CDR3 amino acids: CASSPGQGANYGYTF. The CDR3 DNA is TGTGCCAGCAGCCCAGGACAGGGGGCGAACTATGGCTACACCTTC.

The V gene is TRBV5-1, the J gene TRBJ1-2, with D maybe TRBD1 (5 bases). The CDR3 sequence is 14 residues long. Germline loops: CDR1 SGHRS, CDR2 YFSETQ. V gave up 2 bases and J gave up 8 bases, with 16 bases separating them. CDR3 amino acids: CASSFTGTGQGYTF. As DNA, the CDR3 is TGCGCCAGCAGCTTCACAGGAACTGGACAAGGCTACACCTTC.

The count of this clone is one. The rearrangement links TRBV12-5 to TRBJ2-2; 7 bases map to TRBD1. This CDR3 is 16 amino acids long. The germline gives CDR1 LGHNT, CDR2 FRNRAP. Trimming cost V 2 bases and J 3 bases; bases outside gene matches: 6. The CDR3 region is CASGLTRQGYTGELFF. CDR3 coding DNA: TGTGCTAGTGGTTTGACACGACAGGGCTACACCGGGGAGCTGTTTTTT.

This clone was picked up a small number of times. The rearrangement uses TRBV7-9 and TRBJ2-7, with 8 nucleotides matching TRBD2. This CDR3 has 14 residues. The junction had 10 bases not matched to a gene; V was cut back by 5 bases and J by 7 bases. Per the germline V gene, CDR1 is SEHNR and CDR2 is FQNEAQ (reference sequence). CDR3 sequence (DNA): TGTGCCAGCAGCAATTACGGGGGACTAGGTGAGCAGTACTTC. Its translation is CASSNYGGLGEQYF.

The chain has TRBV6-1 and TRBJ2-7; D gene unclear. This CDR3 has 13 residues. Germline V gene sequence: CDR1 MNHNS, CDR2 SASEGT. V lost 3 bases to trimming and J lost 2 bases, with 8 bases between them. The CDR3, as DNA: TGTGCCAGCAGTGACAGTGGCACCTACGAGCAGTACTTC. It specifies CASSDSGTYEQYF.

This rearrangement joins TRBV7-9 to TRBJ2-1; 12 nucleotides align to TRBD2. Trimming at V came to 5 bases and at J to 4 bases, leaving 3 bases not matched to a gene. This CDR3 is 15 amino acids long. Per the germline V gene, CDR1 is SEHNR and CDR2 is FQNEAQ (reference sequence). As DNA, the CDR3 is TGTGCCAGCAGCCGGACTAGCGGGGATTACAATGAGCAGTTCTTC. Translation gives CASSRTSGDYNEQFF.

The rearrangement joins TRBV28 to TRBJ2-2; TRBD2 is a possible D gene (5 bases). Trimming took off 6 bases at V and 6 bases at J, with 11 bases between the two ends. CDR1 is MDHEN, CDR2 SYDVKM, per germline. The CDR3 is made up of 13 amino acids. CDR3 residues: CASSPLGAGELFF. CDR3 nucleotide sequence: TGTGCCAGCAGCCCCCTCGGGGCCGGGGAGCTGTTTTTT.

This clone was seen just once. This chain connects TRBV28 to TRBJ2-3; 7 bases agree with TRBD1. CDR1 and CDR2 (germline): MDHEN, SYDVKM. This CDR3 contains 18 residues. Trimming removed 1 base from V and 6 bases from J; junction bases left unmatched: 16. The CDR3 nucleotides read TGTGCCAGCAGTTTATACCCTAAATCAGGGACAGTCGGGGATACGCAGTATTTT. Protein sequence: CASSLYPKSGTVGDTQYF.

This chain's CDR3 is CASSEVTSGSKIDTQYF. The DNA of the CDR3 is TGTGCCAGCAGTGAAGTGACTAGCGGGAGTAAAATAGATACGCAGTATTTT. The J gene is TRBJ2-3, the V gene TRBV6-4; 12 bases agree with TRBD2. Germline V gene sequence: CDR1 MRHNA, CDR2 SNTAGT. This CDR3 region has 17 residues. V shed 3 bases, J shed 5 bases, and the junction held 9 bases outside the gene matches.

The chain is built from TRBV7-9 and TRBJ2-7, with D perhaps matching TRBD1 (6 bases). Trimming left V 4 bases short and J 3 bases short, with 16 bases between. CDR1 and CDR2 (germline): SEHNR, FQNEAQ (reference sequence). This CDR3 spans 15 amino acids. The CDR3 here is CASSSAAGGNYEQYF. In nucleotides, the CDR3 is TGTGCCAGCAGCTCGGCCGCTGGGGGCAACTACGAGCAGTACTTC.

The rearrangement joins TRBV28 to TRBJ2-7; no firm D call. Trimming shortened V by 10 bases and J by 2 bases, and 15 bases separated the two germline ends. The CDR3 runs to 13 residues. CDR1 is MDHEN and CDR2 is SYDVKM in the germline V gene. The CDR3 loop is CATGPNNPYEQYF. CDR3 nucleotides: TGTGCCACTGGTCCCAACAACCCCTACGAGCAGTACTTC.

J is TRBJ2-5 and V is TRBV11-2; 9 positions match TRBD2. The CDR3 is 20 amino acids. The germline gives CDR1 SGHAT, CDR2 FQNNGV. V gave up 0 bases and J gave up 5 bases; unmatched junction bases: 19. This chain's CDR3 is CASSLDRRRAGGLATETQYF. The CDR3 DNA is TGTGCCAGCAGCTTAGATCGGCGTCGCGCGGGGGGGCTTGCCACCGAGACCCAGTACTTC.

The rearrangement uses TRBV7-2 and TRBJ2-5, with D maybe TRBD2 (6 bases). From germline, CDR1 is SGHTA and CDR2 FQGNSA. The length of the CDR3 is 13 residues. V was trimmed by 8 bases and J by 5 bases, leaving 15 bases between them. The CDR3 sequence is CASGTGVGETQYF. As DNA, the CDR3 is TGTGCCAGCGGGACGGGGGTAGGGGAGACCCAGTACTTC.

The rearrangement links TRBV3-1 (or the pseudogene TRBV3-2) to TRBJ1-2, with a weak D call TRBD1 (6 bases). The CDR3 consists of 13 residues. Trimming left V 1 base short and J 6 bases short, with 9 bases between. Germline lookup yields CDR1 LGHDT and CDR2 YNNKEL (reference sequence). CDR3: CASSQVRGHGYTF. CDR3 in DNA: TGTGCCAGCAGCCAAGTCAGGGGTCATGGCTACACCTTC.

This clone came up a few times. This chain uses TRBV5-1 with TRBJ2-1; D possibly corresponds to TRBD1 (6 bases). CDR1 SGHRS and CDR2 YFSETQ come from the germline V gene. The CDR3 runs to 14 residues. The V end was cut by 0 bases, the J end by 4 bases, with 8 bases between. CDR3 bases: TGCGCCAGCAGCTTGGTTGACAGGTACAATGAGCAGTTCTTC. Its translation: CASSLVDRYNEQFF.

The chain has TRBV6-1 and TRBJ1-5, with 8 bases identical to TRBD1. Germline CDR1 reads MNHNS; CDR2 reads SASEGT. The CDR3 contains 14 residues. The V gene end was trimmed by 2 bases and the J gene end by 6 bases; junction bases not matched to a gene: 3. CDR3 DNA: TGTGCCAGCAGTGAACAGGGGGCGAGTCAGCCCCAGCATTTT. Translating it yields CASSEQGASQPQHF.

This clone was counted a few times. The V and J genes are TRBV13 and TRBJ2-7; 7 nucleotides line up with TRBD1. This CDR3 is 13 amino acids long. The ends lost 5 bases at V and 6 bases at J; junction bases unmatched: 7. Germline CDR1 and CDR2: PRHDT and FYEKMQ (reference sequence). CDR3 nucleotide sequence: TGTGCCAGCAGCCTCAAGGGGGCTGGCGAGCAGTACTTC. Its translation: CASSLKGAGEQYF.

This clone was recorded at least ten times. The V gene is TRBV18, the J gene TRBJ2-1; a weak D match, TRBD2 (5 bases). CDR3 length: 13 residues. Per germline, CDR1 KGHSH and CDR2 LQKENI. V lost 6 bases and J 9 bases, leaving 15 bases between the germline ends. The CDR3 region has the DNA TGTGCCAGCTCGCCCAGCCACGGAGGTGAGCAGTTCTTC. It translates to CASSPSHGGEQFF. The full variable domain, completed using reference TRBV18 and TRBJ2-1, is NAGVMQNPRHLVRRRGQEARLRCSPMKGHSHVYWYRQLPEEGLKFMVYLQKENIIDESGMPKERFSAEFPKEGPSILRIQQVVRGDSAAYFCASSPSHGGEQFFGPGTRLTVL.

V gene TRBV21-1 combines with J gene TRBJ1-2; TRBD1, as called in the table, went unchecked against the DNA. TRBV21-1 represents a pseudogene. This CDR3 region has 16 residues. The DNA for the CDR3 is TGTGCCAGCAGCAATCCCAAAAGGACAGGGCGCTATGGCTACACCTTC. It codes for CASSNPKRTGRYGYTF.

This chain uses TRBV9 with TRBJ2-3; the match to TRBD2 covers 7 bases. V was pared by 0 bases and J by 0 bases, with 4 bases of the junction left unmatched. The CDR3 loop spans 16 amino acids. Germline assignment: CDR1 SGDLS and CDR2 YYNGEE. CDR3 nucleotides: TGTGCCAGCAGCGTAGATCCTAGCGGAAGCACAGATACGCAGTATTTT. Translation: CASSVDPSGSTDTQYF.

Of note for this clone: The junction departs from germline at one end; a sequencing error may be responsible. V gene TRBV5-1 combines with J gene TRBJ2-1, with a possible D match to TRBD1 (5 bases). The CDR3 consists of 13 residues. Per the germline V gene, CDR1 is SGHRS and CDR2 is YFSETQ. CDR3 sequence: CASRLGQNNEQFF. As DNA, the CDR3 is TGCGCCAGCAGGTTGGGGCAGAACAATGAGCAGTTCTTC.

This chain uses TRBV19 with TRBJ1-1; D remains ambiguous. The V gene's germline CDR1 is LNHDA and CDR2 SQIVND (reference sequence). The germline V and J ends were trimmed by 11 bases and 9 bases, with 13 bases remaining between them. This CDR3 comprises 10 residues. This CDR3 reads CAALGRKAFF. The CDR3 region has the DNA TGTGCCGCCCTGGGGAGGAAAGCTTTCTTT.

The V gene is TRBV18, the J gene TRBJ2-1, with D perhaps matching TRBD1 (6 bases). The CDR3 has 15 residues. V shed 5 bases and J shed 0 bases, with 11 bases lying between them. Germline V CDR1 and CDR2: KGHSH, LQKENI. The chain's CDR3 is CASSETGYSYNEQFF. The DNA of the CDR3 is TGTGCCAGCTCAGAAACAGGGTACTCCTACAATGAGCAGTTCTTC.

The rearrangement links TRBV25-1 to TRBJ2-7; 8 bases match TRBD2. This CDR3 has 13 amino acids. Germline V gene data show CDR1 as MGHDK and CDR2 as SYGVNS. Germline trimming cut 4 bases from V and 4 bases from J; bases unmatched to any gene: 3. The CDR3 coding sequence is TGTGCCAGCAGTGTTCGGGGGGGATACGAGCAGTACTTC. Its protein is CASSVRGGYEQYF.